The clone carrying this T cell receptor beta chain was recorded at least ten times. Trimming took off 6 bases at V and 6 bases at J, with 10 bases between the two ends. The CDR3 totals 12 residues. This sample stems from a study of blood T cells in healthy people across ages. On the study more broadly: The template switching approach captured approximately one barcoded beta molecule for every two T cells.

Using a J-beta primer mix together with a sample-barcoded 5' primer, a second PCR was run for roughly 6 to 12 cycles. MiXCR, applied by TCRdb to the 5' RACE reads, yields one record per CDR3 protein. This sample has some 760,000 distinct CDR3 sequences, with 20% to 25% found just once. The same specimen was also included in a second study, on T cells of mothers and their children.

This chain uses TRBV12-3 or TRBV12-4 with TRBJ2-3; D is uncertain. Sequencing input: blood. This receptor was taken from a boy aged 5-17 years in good health. Written as DNA, the CDR3 is TGTGCCAGCAGCACCGCATTGGATACGCAGTATTTT. Its protein is CASSTALDTQYF.